This T cell receptor beta chain is from a study of cytomegalovirus exposure and HLA in healthy donors. General study results and limits: A missense variant in DCLRE1C was later tied to TCR beta V- and J-gene trimming. Three of the chains that were CMV-associated were confirmed in vitro to be specific for CMV antigens. The availability of immune exposure information extended only to CMV serostatus.

Per the germline V gene, CDR1 is DFQATT and CDR2 is SNEGSKA (reference sequence). The CDR3 covers 10 residues. Donors were ostensibly healthy at sampling, although undocumented immune exposures were probable. A multiplex PCR was run with 60 Vbeta primers and 13 Jbeta primers. Method: immunoSEQ multiplex PCR; TCRdb's copy keeps in-frame clones and lacks some. The sample records 100,000 to 150,000 clones, approximately 77% being singletons. A note on this clone: The target antigen is unknown. At one end, the junction sequence differs from germline, possibly due to a read error.

The chain links TRBV20-1 to TRBJ2-7; 7 bases line up with TRBD1. Source material: PBMCs. This TCR derives from a woman between 55 and 75 years old in good health and CMV-seronegative. The CDR3 protein is CSARGQGVRF. The CDR3 region has the DNA TGCAGTGCTAGAGGGCAGGGGGTTCGCTTC.